This T cell receptor beta chain comes out of a study of OX40 agonist ivuxolimab in advanced cancers. About the research overall: Aged roughly 23 to 85 with a mean of roughly 63 years, they were 82.7% male. Prior therapy, whether anti-PD-1, anti-PD-L1 or anti-CTLA-4, was allowed, and less than 45% had some. General study findings and limits: Also present in some nonresponders was a low level of normalized T-cell clonal expansion. The expanded peripheral T cells' antigen specificity was not determined.

In the case of this clone: Its antigen is still unknown.

Using immunoSEQ multiplex PCR, the repertoire was profiled, and TCRdb retains in-frame clones only, with some absent. Among more than 55,000 clones, more than 80% were seen once, and the ten largest hold approximately 1.1%. J lost 5 bases, V lost 3 bases, and 10 bases had no gene match. This CDR3 region has 15 residues. Looked up from germline, CDR1 is WSHSY and CDR2 is SAAADI. Sequencing used CD4+ or CD8+ T cells sorted from blood, obtained in a trial of the OX40 agonist ivuxolimab. The chain joins TRBV10-2 to TRBJ2-7, with 7 bases that match TRBD1. This receptor was obtained from an adult with an advanced solid tumor such as melanoma, head and neck, liver or kidney cancer. CDR3 in DNA: TGCGCCAGCAGTGATTCAAGGGGGCGCGTCCACGAGCAGTACTTC. Its translation: CASSDSRGRVHEQYF.